These 32 T cell receptor beta chains share one sample of origin, sequenced in a study of blood T cell repertoires in COVID-19. Clones were read by immunoSEQ multiplex PCR, and TCRdb kept only the in-frame ones, dropping some. The data contain approximately 240,000 clones, around 86% of them singletons. The sample was peripheral blood. The receptors here all came from a young woman who had recovered from COVID-19.

The count of this clone is one. This sequence joins TRBV6-5 and TRBJ2-7, with TRBD2 as a possible D gene (6 bases). The length of the CDR3 is 14 residues. V was clipped by 10 bases and J by 4 bases, with 20 bases between them. Germline CDR1 and CDR2: MNHEY and SVGAGI. The CDR3 is CATQSLGTLYEQYF. CDR3 sequence (DNA): TGTGCCACGCAATCACTAGGGACTCTTTACGAGCAGTACTTC.

The chain carries TRBV7-2 and TRBJ2-2; 9 bases align to TRBD1. The CDR3 sequence is 15 residues long. J was trimmed by 7 bases and V by 7 bases; bases with no gene match: 10. The germline V gene has CDR1 SGHTA and CDR2 FQGNSA. CDR3 sequence: CASNPTGGRNGELFF. The CDR3 region has the DNA TGTGCCAGCAACCCGACAGGGGGGCGAAACGGGGAGCTGTTTTTT.

The V call is TRBV11-2, the J call TRBJ1-1; 10 nucleotides line up with TRBD1. Per germline, CDR1 SGHAT and CDR2 FQNNGV. The ends lost 7 bases at V and 0 bases at J; junction bases unmatched: 14. CDR3 length equals 18 residues. The CDR3 sequence: CASTGNPGQGPLNTEAFF. As DNA, the CDR3 is TGTGCCAGCACCGGTAACCCGGGACAGGGGCCGTTGAACACTGAAGCTTTCTTT.

The chain is built from TRBV15 and TRBJ2-2; tentative D call: TRBD1 (6 bases). Deletions cut 2 bases from V and 5 bases from J, with 12 bases between. The V gene's germline CDR1 is LNHNV and CDR2 YYDKDF (reference sequence). This CDR3 contains 15 residues. The CDR3 spells CATSRPQGRTGELFF. The CDR3 nucleotides read TGTGCCACCAGCAGACCACAGGGACGGACCGGGGAGCTGTTTTTT.

The V and J genes are TRBV9 and TRBJ2-7; D might be TRBD1 (6 bases). This CDR3 spans 15 amino acids. Germline loops: CDR1 SGDLS, CDR2 YYNGEE. V gave up 3 bases and J gave up 8 bases, with 21 bases separating them. The CDR3 DNA is TGTGCCAGCAGCGCCGGGACACTGGGTAATTCCCAGCAGTACTTC. Amino acid sequence: CASSAGTLGNSQQYF.

The CDR3 protein is CASKNTGAYTDTQYF. CDR3 nucleotide sequence: TGCGCCAGCAAGAATACAGGGGCGTACACAGATACGCAGTATTTT. The chain recombines TRBV10-2 with TRBJ2-3; 7 bases are a match to TRBD1. Germline V gene lookup returns CDR1 WSHSY and CDR2 SAAADI. CDR3 length: 15 amino acids. V shed 7 bases, J shed 2 bases, and the junction held 9 bases outside the gene matches.

This chain uses TRBV11-2 with TRBJ2-5; 16 bases align to TRBD2. This CDR3 spans 17 amino acids. The V segment lost 5 bases and the J segment 5 bases; nucleotides outside the gene matches: 8. Germline CDR1 SGHAT, CDR2 FQNNGV. The CDR3 protein is CASSAGLAGGFPETQYF. The CDR3 DNA reads as TGTGCCAGCAGCGCGGGACTAGCGGGGGGGTTTCCGGAGACCCAGTACTTC.

Here the CDR3 reads CSVEDLQGLRLSGANVLTF. The CDR3 region has the DNA TGCAGCGTTGAAGATCTCCAAGGACTCCGGCTCTCTGGGGCCAACGTCCTGACTTTC. The rearrangement uses TRBV29-1 and TRBJ2-6, with TRBD2 as a possible D gene (5 bases). Germline V gives CDR1 SQVTM, CDR2 ANQGSEA. V dropped 0 bases and J dropped 0 bases, with 18 bases sitting between them. The CDR3 totals 19 residues.

Note on this clone: In the same sample, other DNA sequences code for this CDR3. The chain combines TRBV25-1 with TRBJ1-2, with 8 bases lining up with TRBD1. Per germline, CDR1 MGHDK and CDR2 SYGVNS. With V trimmed by 4 bases and J by 8 bases, 6 bases remained unmatched. This CDR3 has 13 amino acids. The CDR3 DNA is TGTGCCAGCAGTGCGCAGGGGGCGCGAGGCTACACCTTC. It codes for CASSAQGARGYTF.

The chain is built from TRBV7-2 and TRBJ1-1, with D perhaps matching TRBD1 (5 bases). Trimming took off 3 bases at V and 2 bases at J, with 13 bases between the two ends. The CDR3 sequence is 15 residues long. Looked up from germline, CDR1 is SGHTA and CDR2 is FQGNSA. CDR3 nucleotides: TGTGCCAGCAGCTTTCCGGGGGGGGGAAACACTGAAGCTTTCTTT. It yields the protein CASSFPGGGNTEAFF.

The chain couples TRBV5-5 to TRBJ1-1, with D unresolved. Germline-derived CDR1 and CDR2 are SGHKS and YYEKEE (reference sequence). The CDR3 contains 14 residues. Trimming stripped 1 base from V and 0 bases from J, with 7 bases between. The DNA of the CDR3 is TGTGCCAGCAGCTTGAGCCGGGTGAACACTGAAGCTTTCTTT. This sequence encodes CASSLSRVNTEAFF.

The genes are TRBV2 and TRBJ2-3, with TRBD2 as a possible D gene (5 bases). Germline CDR1 and CDR2: SNHLY and FYNNEI. The CDR3 covers 16 residues. V was shortened by 6 bases and J by 2 bases, with 18 bases between the two germline ends. CDR3 in amino acids: CASSNPLVGVTDTQYF. CDR3 sequence (DNA): TGTGCCAGCAGCAACCCACTAGTAGGTGTCACAGATACGCAGTATTTT.

This clone was counted between two and nine times. The chain has TRBV5-4 and TRBJ2-1, with 9 bases aligning to TRBD2. The trim removed 0 bases at V and 5 bases at J, leaving 3 bases unmatched. CDR1 and CDR2 (germline): SGHNT, YYREEE (reference sequence). The CDR3 totals 15 residues. The CDR3 is CASSLGAGGHNEQFF. The CDR3 DNA sequence: TGTGCCAGCAGCTTGGGAGCGGGGGGACACAATGAGCAGTTCTTC.

This clone was recorded once. J is TRBJ2-1 and V is TRBV11-2; 7 bases map to TRBD1. The trim removed 5 bases at V and 7 bases at J, leaving 11 bases unmatched. The germline CDR1 and CDR2 sequences are SGHAT and FQNNGV. The CDR3 runs 15 residues. DNA of the CDR3: TGTGCCAGCAGCCGCCCCCGGACAGGAGAAAATGAGCAGTTCTTC. Its protein product is CASSRPRTGENEQFF.

The chain couples TRBV9 to TRBJ2-7; 7 bases line up with TRBD1. CDR1 and CDR2 (germline): SGDLS, YYNGEE. The CDR3 covers 17 residues. Trimming took 3 bases from V and 3 from J; bases not matched to a gene: 15. CDR3 nucleotide sequence: TGTGCCAGCAGCGCACCCCTCATGACAGGGTGCCTCTACGAGCAGTACTTC. It translates to CASSAPLMTGCLYEQYF.

This chain joins TRBV20-1 and TRBJ2-3; no reliable D call. V was pared by 3 bases and J by 2 bases, with 12 bases between. The CDR3 extends over 14 amino acids. Germline-derived CDR1 and CDR2 are DFQATT and SNEGSKA (reference sequence). The CDR3 loop is CSASLQEHTDTQYF. The DNA for the CDR3 is TGCAGTGCTAGTCTCCAAGAACACACAGATACGCAGTATTTT.

The chain links TRBV9 to TRBJ2-3, with TRBD2 identical over 12 bases. Trimming removed 1 base from V and 4 bases from J; junction bases left unmatched: 10. CDR1 and CDR2 (germline): SGDLS, YYNGEE. This CDR3 is 18 amino acids long. In DNA, the CDR3 is TGTGCCAGCAGCGTACTAGCGGGGGGGCCTAGGCGTGCAGATACGCAGTATTTT. This gives the protein CASSVLAGGPRRADTQYF.

The rearrangement joins TRBV7-9 to TRBJ2-3; TRBD1 aligns across 8 bases. The CDR3 spans 18 residues. CDR1 is SEHNR and CDR2 is FQNEAQ in the germline V gene (reference sequence). The V and J ends lost 4 bases and 2 bases, in that order; junction bases with no gene match: 14. The CDR3 reads CASSSTGAPQENTDTQYF. DNA of the CDR3: TGTGCCAGCAGCTCGACAGGGGCACCGCAGGAAAACACAGATACGCAGTATTTT.

The chain employs TRBV11-2 and TRBJ2-5; 8 nucleotides align to TRBD1. The CDR3 runs to 16 residues. Germline loops: CDR1 SGHAT, CDR2 FQNNGV. With V trimmed by 5 bases and J by 2 bases, 10 bases remained unmatched. The CDR3 coding sequence is TGTGCCAGCAGCCGGTGGGGACAGGCCTTACAAGAGACCCAGTACTTC. The encoded protein is CASSRWGQALQETQYF.

This chain uses TRBV25-1 with TRBJ1-6; 7 bases are shared with TRBD1. Trimming took 6 bases from V and 0 from J; bases not matched to a gene: 8. The CDR3 length is 17 residues. Germline V gives CDR1 MGHDK, CDR2 SYGVNS. The CDR3, as DNA: TGTGCCAGCAGAGACGACAGGGCGAGCTCCTATAATTCACCCCTCCACTTT. Translating gives CASRDDRASSYNSPLHF.

This sequence joins TRBV19 and TRBJ2-2, with 10 bases matching TRBD1. Trimming cost V 3 bases and J 3 bases; bases outside gene matches: 1. Germline V lookup: CDR1 LNHDA, CDR2 SQIVND (reference sequence). CDR3 length equals 15 residues. CDR3 bases: TGTGCCAGTAGTATTGGGACAGGGGACACCGGGGAGCTGTTTTTT. This gives the protein CASSIGTGDTGELFF.

V usage is TRBV12-3 or TRBV12-4 and J usage is TRBJ1-1; D gene unclear. The ends were cut back, 6 bases at V and 1 base at J, with 3 bases in the middle. The CDR3 loop spans 11 amino acids. The CDR3 DNA is TGTGCCAGCAGCTCGAACACTGAAGCTTTCTTT. It encodes CASSSNTEAFF.

The chain links TRBV6-5 to TRBJ2-3; 8 bases match TRBD1. With V trimmed by 6 bases and J by 3 bases, 8 bases remained unmatched. The CDR3 runs 15 residues. Germline V gene lookup returns CDR1 MNHEY and CDR2 SVGAGI. The CDR3 nucleotides are TGTGCCAGCAGAGCCGGGACAGGTGGTACAGATACGCAGTATTTT. It codes for CASRAGTGGTDTQYF.

V usage is TRBV3-1 (or the pseudogene TRBV3-2) and J usage is TRBJ1-1, with unresolved D. The germline V gene has CDR1 LGHDT and CDR2 YNNKEL (reference sequence). The CDR3 has 16 residues. V was cut by 1 base and J by 1 base, with 13 bases left in between. CDR3 in DNA: TGTGCCAGCAGCCAAGGCCCCCCAGGCCCGAACACTGAAGCTTTCTTT. Translation: CASSQGPPGPNTEAFF.

V is TRBV5-1 and J is TRBJ2-2; unclear D gene. Germline-derived CDR1 and CDR2 are SGHRS and YFSETQ. There are 16 residues in the CDR3. Trimming removed 7 bases from V and 5 bases from J, with 21 bases in between. This chain's CDR3 is CASARLSNLQTGELFF. The CDR3 region has the DNA TGCGCCAGCGCCCGTCTTAGCAACCTCCAAACCGGGGAGCTGTTTTTT.

The rearrangement uses TRBV13 and TRBJ1-2, with D unresolved. The ends were cut back, 0 bases at V and 12 bases at J, with 8 bases in the middle. This CDR3 has 11 residues. CDR1 and CDR2 from the germline V gene are PRHDT and FYEKMQ (reference sequence). The CDR3: CASSLGLRDTF. CDR3 DNA: TGTGCCAGCAGCTTAGGTCTTCGGGACACCTTC.

This clone was observed a single time. The rearrangement uses TRBV6-5 and TRBJ2-7, with 10 bases fitting TRBD2. Germline V lookup: CDR1 MNHEY, CDR2 SVGAGI. V shed 6 bases and J 7 bases; nucleotides not matched to a gene: 9. This CDR3 is built from 14 residues. Here the CDR3 DNA reads TGTGCCAGCAGGATAGCGGGGGGTTTGTGGGAGCAGTACTTC. Its translation is CASRIAGGLWEQYF.

J is TRBJ2-1 and V is TRBV6-2 or TRBV6-3, with D perhaps matching TRBD2 (5 bases). This CDR3 has 14 residues. Germline V lookup: CDR1 MNHEY, CDR2 SVGEGT. V was clipped by 5 bases and J by 0 bases, with 8 bases between them. The CDR3 loop reads CASSPSGSYNEQFF. CDR3 DNA: TGTGCCAGCAGTCCAAGCGGCTCCTACAATGAGCAGTTCTTC.

This rearrangement joins TRBV5-1 to TRBJ1-4, with 9 positions matching TRBD1. The germline V gene has CDR1 SGHRS and CDR2 YFSETQ. Unmatched junction bases numbered 4, after V lost 0 bases and J lost 7 bases. The CDR3 runs 15 residues. The CDR3 loop reads CASSLGQGVGEKLFF. The CDR3 bases are TGCGCCAGCAGCTTGGGACAGGGGGTTGGTGAAAAACTGTTTTTT.

The chain couples TRBV5-1 to TRBJ2-1; D not certain. This CDR3 is built from 14 residues. Per germline, CDR1 SGHRS and CDR2 YFSETQ. V shed 6 bases and J shed 3 bases, with 13 bases lying between them. This CDR3 reads CASKQFTVYNEQFF. CDR3 nucleotides: TGCGCCAGCAAGCAGTTCACAGTCTACAATGAGCAGTTCTTC.

This clone was seen a few times. The chain employs TRBV2 and TRBJ2-7; 11 bases match TRBD2. The V gene end was trimmed by 7 bases and the J gene end by 3 bases; junction bases not matched to a gene: 5. The CDR3 extends over 14 amino acids. Germline CDR1 and CDR2: SNHLY and FYNNEI. For the CDR3, the DNA is TGTGCCAGCACTGCTCTAGCGGGGGGCTACGAGCAGTACTTC. It encodes CASTALAGGYEQYF.

The chain has TRBV28 and TRBJ1-1; D remains ambiguous. Germline loops: CDR1 MDHEN, CDR2 SYDVKM. Trimming removed 4 bases at V and 5 bases at J, with 8 bases between. This CDR3 comprises 12 residues. The CDR3 DNA follows: TGTGCCAGCAGTTCCAGCGGGACTGAAGCTTTCTTT. Translating gives CASSSSGTEAFF.